This paragraph reports one TCR beta chain. What it recognizes is unknown. The data stem from a study of T cell responses to AZD1222 COVID-19 vaccine. Overall study results and limits: Targets within unmutated variant regions were reportedly found for nearly half of spike-specific TCRs.

Produced via immunoSEQ multiplex PCR; TCRdb's table is partial and in-frame only. This sample has 100,000 or so clones; about 89% occur once, and the top ten carry 16%. CDR1 is SGHVS, CDR2 FQNEAQ, per germline. The CDR3 spans 14 residues. V was clipped by 5 bases and J by 3 bases, with 11 bases between them. V gene TRBV7-8 combines with J gene TRBJ1-5; perhaps TRBD1 as D (5 bases). This TCR was recovered from an adult in good health. The sample consisted of peripheral blood, taken on day 0 of AZD1222 vaccination. CDR3 sequence reads: CASSPGHSNQPQHF. CDR3 DNA: TGTGCCAGCAGCCCTGGACATTCCAATCAGCCCCAGCATTTT.